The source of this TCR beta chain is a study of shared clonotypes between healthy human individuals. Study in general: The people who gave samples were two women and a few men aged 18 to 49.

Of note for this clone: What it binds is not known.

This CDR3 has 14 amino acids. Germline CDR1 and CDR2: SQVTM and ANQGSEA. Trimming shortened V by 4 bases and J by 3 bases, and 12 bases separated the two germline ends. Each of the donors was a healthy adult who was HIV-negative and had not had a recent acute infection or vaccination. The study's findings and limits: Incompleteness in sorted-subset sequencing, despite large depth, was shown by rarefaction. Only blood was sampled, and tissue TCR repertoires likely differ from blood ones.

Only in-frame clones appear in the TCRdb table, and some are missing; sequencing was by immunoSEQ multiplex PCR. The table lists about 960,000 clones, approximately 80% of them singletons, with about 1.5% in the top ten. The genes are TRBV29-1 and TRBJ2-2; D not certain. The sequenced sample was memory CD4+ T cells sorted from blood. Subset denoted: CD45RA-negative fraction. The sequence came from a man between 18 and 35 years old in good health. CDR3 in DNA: TGCAGCGTTGTTGACAAAAAATACACCGGGGAGCTGTTTTTT. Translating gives CSVVDKKYTGELFF.